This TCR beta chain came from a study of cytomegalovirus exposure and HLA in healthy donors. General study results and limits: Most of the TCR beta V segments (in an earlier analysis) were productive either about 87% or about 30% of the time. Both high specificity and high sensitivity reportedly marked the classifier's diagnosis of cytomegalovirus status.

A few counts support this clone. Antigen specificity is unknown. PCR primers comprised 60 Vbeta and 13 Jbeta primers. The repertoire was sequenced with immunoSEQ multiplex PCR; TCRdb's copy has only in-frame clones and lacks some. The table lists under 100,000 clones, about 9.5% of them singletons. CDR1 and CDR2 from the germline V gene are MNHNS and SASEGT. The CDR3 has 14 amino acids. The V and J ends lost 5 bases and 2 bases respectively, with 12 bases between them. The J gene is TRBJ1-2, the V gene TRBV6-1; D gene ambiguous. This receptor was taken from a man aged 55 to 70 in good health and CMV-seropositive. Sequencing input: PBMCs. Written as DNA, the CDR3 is TGTGCCAGCAGTACAAGCACAGAAAACTATGGCTACACCTTC. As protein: CASSTSTENYGYTF.